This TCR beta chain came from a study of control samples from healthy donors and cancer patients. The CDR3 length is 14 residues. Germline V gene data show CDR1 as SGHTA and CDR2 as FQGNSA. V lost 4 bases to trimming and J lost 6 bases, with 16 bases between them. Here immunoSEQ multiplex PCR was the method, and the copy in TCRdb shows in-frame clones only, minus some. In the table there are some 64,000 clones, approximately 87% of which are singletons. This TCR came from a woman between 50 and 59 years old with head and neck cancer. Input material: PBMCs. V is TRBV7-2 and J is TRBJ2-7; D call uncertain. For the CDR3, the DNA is TGTGCCAGCAGCTCGGTGGACCCCTCTGGCGAGCAGTACTTC. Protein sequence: CASSSVDPSGEQYF.